This record covers a single T cell receptor beta chain. Its antigen is undetermined. These data belong to a study of cytomegalovirus exposure and HLA in healthy donors. Study-level points and caveats: The study recorded 160 or so TCR beta chains that were cytomegalovirus-associated.

The CDR3 covers 13 residues. The V gene end was trimmed by 4 bases and the J gene end by 7 bases; junction bases not matched to a gene: 5. The germline CDR1 and CDR2 sequences are LNHNV and YYDKDF (reference sequence). The PCR employed 60 Vbeta primers together with 13 Jbeta primers. Repertoires were generated with immunoSEQ multiplex PCR, while TCRdb's copy carries only in-frame clones and drops some. The sample carries approximately 74,000 clones, 78% recorded once. The chain carries TRBV15 and TRBJ1-2; 8 positions match TRBD1. The clonotype was recovered from a man aged 35-49 years in good health and CMV-seronegative. Sequenced material: PBMCs. This CDR3 reads CATSITGGSGYTF. In DNA, the CDR3 is TGTGCCACCAGCATAACAGGGGGGAGTGGCTACACCTTC. The full variable domain, with the rest looked up from reference TRBV15 and TRBJ1-2, is DAMVIQNPRYQVTQFGKPVTLSCSQTLNHNVMYWYQQKSSQAPKLLFHYYDKDFNNEADTPDNFQSRRPNTSFCFLDIRSPGLGDTAMYLCATSITGGSGYTFGSGTRLTVV.